The following is a T cell receptor (beta chain) sequence with its context. The antigen is unknown. This CDR3 is 14 amino acids long. The V gene's germline CDR1 is SNHLY and CDR2 FYNNEI. V lost 2 bases, J lost 7 bases, and 12 bases lay in between. The data were obtained in a study of OX40 agonist ivuxolimab in advanced cancers. Overall study findings and caveats: Some patients who did not respond also had low normalized T-cell clonal expansion. Expanded peripheral T cells had an undetermined antigen specificity. Among the least clonally expanded were partial responders at 0.1-3.0 mg/kg.

The table came from immunoSEQ multiplex PCR; TCRdb's copy has only in-frame clones and leaves some out. Of 70,000 or so clones in the sample, more than 85% were seen once. The chain links TRBV2 to TRBJ1-5; D is undetermined. Sequenced here: CD4+ or CD8+ T cells sorted from blood, sampled in a trial of the OX40 agonist ivuxolimab. This receptor was obtained from an adult with an advanced solid tumor such as melanoma, head and neck, liver or kidney cancer. The CDR3, as DNA: TGTGCCAGCAGTGAATGGGGATCAGGACAGCCCCAGCATTTT. Its translation is CASSEWGSGQPQHF.